The T cell receptor beta chain under discussion was sequenced for a study of T cell repertoires in cytomegalovirus infection. For the study at large: Based on public TCR beta signatures, there were indications of CMV infection and of a matching HLA type.

In TCRdb, the reads were re-called with MiXCR into one record per CDR3 protein. The top ten hold over 12% of the sample, which has about 890,000 distinct CDR3 sequences, around 31% seen once. The germline V gene has CDR1 SEHNR and CDR2 FQNEAQ (reference sequence). This CDR3 has 17 residues. V lost 4 bases to trimming and J lost 8 bases; unmatched junction nucleotides: 13. Many counts were recorded for this clonotype. The target antigen is unknown. The TCR was taken from a human donor in good health (CMV status not recorded). Some clones in this sample may be carry-over from other donors' samples. The sequences come from cultured CD8+ T cells from PBMCs, collected from culture after CMV antigen stimulation. This chain connects TRBV7-9 to TRBJ2-1, with TRBD2 matching 11 bases. The CDR3 bases are TGTGCCAGCAGCTCGAGTTCTGTAGCGGGGGGGTTCGATGAGCAGTTCTTC. Protein product: CASSSSSVAGGFDEQFF.